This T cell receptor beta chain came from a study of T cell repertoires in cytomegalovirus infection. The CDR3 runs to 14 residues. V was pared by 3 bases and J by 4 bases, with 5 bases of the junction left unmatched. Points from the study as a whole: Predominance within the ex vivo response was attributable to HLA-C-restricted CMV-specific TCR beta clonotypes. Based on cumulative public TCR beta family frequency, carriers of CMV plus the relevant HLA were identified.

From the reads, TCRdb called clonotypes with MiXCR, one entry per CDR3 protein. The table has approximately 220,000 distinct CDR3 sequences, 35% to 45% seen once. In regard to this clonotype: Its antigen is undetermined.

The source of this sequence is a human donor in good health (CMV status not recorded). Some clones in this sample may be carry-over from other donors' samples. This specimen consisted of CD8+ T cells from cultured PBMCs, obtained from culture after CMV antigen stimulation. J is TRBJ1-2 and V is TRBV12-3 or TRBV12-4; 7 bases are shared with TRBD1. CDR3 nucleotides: TGTGCCAGCAGTTTGGGAGGGGGCCGCTATGGCTACACCTTC. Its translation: CASSLGGGRYGYTF.